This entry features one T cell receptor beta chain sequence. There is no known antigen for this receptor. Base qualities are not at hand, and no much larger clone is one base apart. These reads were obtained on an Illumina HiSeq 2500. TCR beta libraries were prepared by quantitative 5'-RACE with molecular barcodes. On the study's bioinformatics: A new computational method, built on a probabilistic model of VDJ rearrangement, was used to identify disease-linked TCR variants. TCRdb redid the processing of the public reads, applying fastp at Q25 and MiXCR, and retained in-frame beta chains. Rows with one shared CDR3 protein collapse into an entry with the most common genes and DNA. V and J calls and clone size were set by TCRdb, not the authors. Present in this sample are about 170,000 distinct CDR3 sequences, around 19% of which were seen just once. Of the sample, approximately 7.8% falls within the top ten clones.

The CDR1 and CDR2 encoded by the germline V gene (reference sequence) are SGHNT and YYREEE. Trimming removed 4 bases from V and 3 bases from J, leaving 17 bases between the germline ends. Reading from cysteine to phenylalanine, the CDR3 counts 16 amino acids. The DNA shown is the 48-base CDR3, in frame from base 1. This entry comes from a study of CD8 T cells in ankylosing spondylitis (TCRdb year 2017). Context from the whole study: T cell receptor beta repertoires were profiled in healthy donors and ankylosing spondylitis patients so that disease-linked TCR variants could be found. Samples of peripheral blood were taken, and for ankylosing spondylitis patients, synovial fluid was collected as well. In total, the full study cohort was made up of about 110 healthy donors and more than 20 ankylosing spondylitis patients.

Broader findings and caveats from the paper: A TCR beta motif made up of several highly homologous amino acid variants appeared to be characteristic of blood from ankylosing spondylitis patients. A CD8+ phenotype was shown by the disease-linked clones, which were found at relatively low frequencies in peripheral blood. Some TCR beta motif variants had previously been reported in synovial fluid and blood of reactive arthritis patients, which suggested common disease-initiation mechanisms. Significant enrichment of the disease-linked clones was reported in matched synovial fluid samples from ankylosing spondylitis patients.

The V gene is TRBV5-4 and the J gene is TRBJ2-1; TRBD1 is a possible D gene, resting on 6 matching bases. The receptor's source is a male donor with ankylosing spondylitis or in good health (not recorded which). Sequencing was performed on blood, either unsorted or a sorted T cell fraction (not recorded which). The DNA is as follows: TGTGCCAGCAGCCACCGCGGGCAGGGGAACTACAATGAGCAGTTCTTC. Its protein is CASSHRGQGNYNEQFF.